Presented here are 15 T cell receptor beta chains from one specimen sequenced in a study of blood T cell repertoires in COVID-19. Repertoires were generated with immunoSEQ multiplex PCR, while TCRdb's copy carries only in-frame clones and drops some. Among roughly 120,000 clones listed, less than 90% were seen once. The material sequenced was peripheral blood. The receptors were sampled from a woman in her sixties with acute or convalescent COVID-19.

J is TRBJ1-5 and V is TRBV10-3; tentatively, D is TRBD1 (6 bases). The V and J ends lost 10 bases and 5 bases respectively, with 12 bases between them. This CDR3 has 12 residues. Germline loops: CDR1 ENHRY, CDR2 SYGVKD. The CDR3 loop is CATGQNDQPQHF. The CDR3 DNA is TGTGCCACCGGACAGAATGATCAGCCCCAGCATTTT.

About this clone: A read error may produce the germline difference seen at one junction end. The gene calls are TRBV28 and TRBJ2-1; 9 nucleotides agree with TRBD2. From germline, CDR1 is MDHEN and CDR2 SYDVKM. The CDR3 runs to 15 residues. CDR3 DNA: TGTGCCAGCAGTTTGTTGCGGGGGGGCATCGATGAACAGTTCTTC. As protein: CASSLLRGGIDEQFF.

V gene TRBV6-1 combines with J gene TRBJ1-1; D call uncertain. V lost 1 base to trimming and J lost 3 bases, with 6 bases between them. The CDR3 sequence is 13 residues long. Germline lookup yields CDR1 MNHNS and CDR2 SASEGT. The CDR3 loop is CASSEDRDTEAFF. CDR3 bases: TGTGCCAGCAGTGAAGATCGGGACACTGAAGCTTTCTTT.

This chain joins TRBV3-1 (or the pseudogene TRBV3-2) and TRBJ1-3, with 8 positions matching TRBD1. V shed 7 bases and J 2 bases; nucleotides not matched to a gene: 1. Germline V CDR1 and CDR2: LGHDT, YNNKEL (reference sequence). The CDR3 spans 13 residues. The CDR3 nucleotides are TGTGCCAGCAACAGGGGGACTGGAAACACCATATATTTT. This encodes CASNRGTGNTIYF.

V usage is TRBV7-2 and J usage is TRBJ2-3; 7 positions agree with TRBD2. CDR1 SGHTA and CDR2 FQGNSA come from the germline V gene. Trimming removed 5 bases from V and 7 bases from J; junction bases left unmatched: 15. CDR3 size: 16 residues. CDR3 DNA: TGTGCCAGCAGCCCTTCAGCTCCGGGAGGCAGACATACGCAGTATTTT. Its translation is CASSPSAPGGRHTQYF.

This chain uses TRBV13 with TRBJ2-1; weak D call: TRBD2 (6 bases). CDR1 and CDR2 from the germline V gene are PRHDT and FYEKMQ (reference sequence). V was pared by 10 bases and J by 5 bases, with 9 bases between. The CDR3 is 11 residues long. The CDR3 loop reads CATGGDNEQFF. CDR3 sequence (DNA): TGTGCCACCGGAGGGGACAATGAGCAGTTCTTC.

The chain links TRBV28 to TRBJ2-3; D gene uncertain. CDR3 length: 12 amino acids. V lost 3 bases and J lost 10, with 11 bases in between. The germline V gene encodes CDR1 MDHEN and CDR2 SYDVKM. The CDR3 coding sequence is TGTGCCAGCAGTTTGACCCGCCAGGCGCAGTATTTT. This sequence encodes CASSLTRQAQYF.

This clone was picked up one time. The chain combines TRBV27 with TRBJ1-2; 9 bases map to TRBD1. The V gene's germline CDR1 is MNHEY and CDR2 SMNVEV (reference sequence). V dropped 6 bases and J dropped 7; count of bases not matched to a gene: 9. CDR3 length equals 14 residues. In DNA form, the CDR3 reads TGTGCCAGCAGGAGAGGGACAGGGTCCTTTGGCTACACCTTC. Translation gives CASRRGTGSFGYTF.

V and J are TRBV7-3 and TRBJ2-5; D may be TRBD2 (7 bases). V was clipped by 2 bases and J by 5 bases, with 12 bases between them. Germline V lookup: CDR1 SGHTA, CDR2 FQGTGA. This CDR3 region has 14 residues. CDR3 region: CASSLSGGAETQYF. CDR3 nucleotides: TGTGCCAGCAGCTTATCGGGGGGCGCGGAGACCCAGTACTTC.

V is TRBV12-3 or TRBV12-4 and J is TRBJ1-2; D uncertain. The V and J ends lost 3 bases and 4 bases respectively, with 9 bases between them. The CDR3 loop spans 13 amino acids. The CDR3 nucleotides read TGTGCCAGCAGTTTTTCGGGTTCCTATGGCTACACCTTC. This sequence encodes CASSFSGSYGYTF.

The J gene is TRBJ1-2, the V gene TRBV20-1; no firm D call. The CDR3 sequence is 11 residues long. With 4 bases removed from V and 2 bases from J, the gap between germline ends came to 5 bases. CDR1 DFQATT and CDR2 SNEGSKA come from the germline V gene (reference sequence). In DNA, the CDR3 is TGCAGTGCTATTCTAAACTATGGCTACACCTTC. Amino acids: CSAILNYGYTF.

The DNA of the CDR3 is TGCGCCAGCAGCCAAGTCGGAGGGGGCTACACTGAAGCTTTCTTT. As protein: CASSQVGGGYTEAFF. The gene calls are TRBV4-3 and TRBJ1-1; 7 bases line up with TRBD1. The CDR3 has 15 amino acids. The germline V gene has CDR1 LGHNA and CDR2 YSLEER. With 1 base clipped from V and 3 bases from J, the junction kept 5 bases outside the gene matches.

V and J are TRBV30 and TRBJ2-7; D is unresolved. This CDR3 has 11 amino acids. Looked up from germline, CDR1 is GTSNPN and CDR2 is SVGIG (reference sequence). Trimming left V 0 bases short and J 4 bases short, with 4 bases between. The CDR3 sequence: CAWSVEYEQYF. The DNA of the CDR3 is TGTGCCTGGAGTGTAGAGTACGAGCAGTACTTC. The full variable domain, in which reference TRBV30 and TRBJ2-7 provide the parts outside the CDR3, is SQTIHQWPATLVQPVGSPLSLECTVEGTSNPNLYWYRQAAGRGLQLLFYSVGIGQISSEVPQNLSASRPQDRQFILSSKKLLLSDSGFYLCAWSVEYEQYFGPGTRLTVT.

The rearrangement joins TRBV27 to TRBJ1-5; TRBD1 matches 11 bases. J was trimmed by 4 bases and V by 6 bases; bases with no gene match: 5. The CDR3 loop spans 15 amino acids. Per germline, CDR1 MNHEY and CDR2 SMNVEV (reference sequence). The CDR3 reads CASRGQGGSNQPQHF. In DNA, the CDR3 is TGTGCCAGCAGGGGACAGGGGGGAAGTAATCAGCCCCAGCATTTT.

V is TRBV25-1 and J is TRBJ1-2; a possible D gene is TRBD1 (6 bases). Between the trimmed V and J ends, which lost 1 base and 10 bases, there was a span of 19 bases. The CDR3 is 15 amino acids. The germline gives CDR1 MGHDK, CDR2 SYGVNS. The CDR3 coding sequence is TGTGCCAGCAGTGAATCCAGGGGCCCAGCTCGCGACTACACCTTC. Amino acids: CASSESRGPARDYTF.